The T cell receptor beta chain under discussion was sequenced for a study of T-cell reconstitution after alpha-beta-depleted transplantation in children. This clonotype was seen a handful of times. The authors prepared the TCRbeta library with unique molecular identifiers. A single record per CDR3 protein comes from TCRdb applying MiXCR to the PCR reads. The data show some 500,000 distinct CDR3 sequences, about 17% seen once. The V end lost 3 bases, the J end lost 6 bases, and 22 bases lay between the germline ends. The germline V gene encodes CDR1 SGDLS and CDR2 YYNGEE. CDR3 length equals 17 residues.

The receptor was derived from a human donor who donated a stem cell graft to a child with acute lymphoblastic leukemia. Sequences were derived from PBMCs from the stem cell graft donor, sampled from the stem cell graft. The gene calls are TRBV9 and TRBJ2-1; TRBD2 might be the D (7 bases). The CDR3 sequence is CASSGGPKRDLLNEQFF. Here the CDR3 DNA reads TGTGCCAGCAGCGGGGGGCCCAAGCGGGATCTCCTCAATGAGCAGTTCTTC.